The present T cell receptor (beta chain) was sequenced within a study of spatial heterogeneity in lung cancer. V was pared by 5 bases and J by 3 bases, with 9 bases of the junction left unmatched. CDR3 length: 15 amino acids. Looked up from germline, CDR1 is MDHEN and CDR2 is SYDVKM. Every TCR cDNA molecule bore its own unique molecular identifier. TCRdb reprocessed the 5' RACE reads with MiXCR, giving one entry per CDR3 protein. The sample has several thousand distinct CDR3 sequences; roughly 29% are singletons. This clonotype is labeled as medium-sized. Since it is a stray read in a library aimed at alpha chains, this beta chain has a size that is not meaningful. Documented time point: sample taken at primary tumor resection. Tumor, nontumor lung or frozen PBMC supplied whole RNA, sequenced without sorting. The donor population consisted of 72 patients with untreated, early-stage non-small cell lung cancer.

This TCR was recovered from a female donor with early-stage non-small cell lung cancer. Sample: PBMCs, taken at surgery. This rearrangement joins TRBV28 to TRBJ2-7; 8 bases are a match to TRBD1. The CDR3 DNA follows: TGTGCCAGCAGTCCTAGGACAGGGAACTTCTACGAGCAGTACTTC. It translates to CASSPRTGNFYEQYF.